Here is one T cell receptor (beta chain) with its context. Only in-frame clones appear in the TCRdb table, and some are missing; sequencing was by immunoSEQ multiplex PCR. The data show about 78,000 clones, around 95% seen once. Trimming cost V 3 bases and J 4 bases, with 16 bases left between them. CDR3 length equals 16 residues. In germline, CDR1 is LNHDA, CDR2 SQIVND (reference sequence). This entry is derived from a study of technical replicates of blood from four donors. The chain combines TRBV19 with TRBJ2-4; D gene uncertain. Material for sequencing was T cells isolated from PBMCs. The TCR was taken from a human donor in good health. CDR3 bases: TGTGCCAGTAGTATCTCCGGTTGGCAGACTAAAAACATTCAGTACTTC. Translation gives CASSISGWQTKNIQYF.